The source of this T cell receptor (beta chain) is a study of T cells after posttransplantation cyclophosphamide (TCRdb year 2016). In terms of the full investigation: Using TRB sequencing, the study followed how the T cell repertoire reconstituted after myeloablative bone marrow transplantation in which posttransplantation cyclophosphamide served as GVHD prophylaxis. Antigen receptor sequencing covered samples from about 40 PTCy-treated patients and fewer than 20 of their related bone marrow donors. Blood from every one of the roughly 30 PTCy patients who had 1-year posttransplant specimens underwent TRB sequencing. In 3 patients, up to 3 additional blood samples taken between 2 and 5.2 years after transplant also underwent TRB sequencing, as did pretransplant blood from a handful of patients. TRA and TRB clonality were tightly correlated in 10 or so samples, so subsequent TCR analyses focused on TRB only. Public TRB sequences were queried against a database of over 3,600 sequences associated with responses to pathogens, tumor antigens, self-antigens and alloantigens.

To count as naive, T cells had to be viable CD3+CD4+ or CD3+CD8+ cells with a CCR7+CD45RA+CD45RO-CD95-CD27+CD28+ profile. Related bone marrow donors provided peripheral blood samples on the day of marrow donation. Peripheral blood and bone marrow mononuclear cells were isolated by Ficoll-Hypaque density centrifugation and cryopreserved. CD4+ and CD8+ T cells, including naive and memory subsets, were sorted by FACS using a FACSAria II. Study-wide findings and limitations: The TRB repertoires of T cells infiltrating skin or the GI tract showed only limited overlap with the TRB repertoires found in blood. Across 35 to 55 patients, TRB clonality was highly associated with recipient CMV seropositivity and CMV reactivation, and diversity in PTCy patients was similar to diversity in CNI/methotrexate controls. Donor-recipient similarity was low at 1-2 months but increased during the first year, and donor CD8+ memory clones often dominated later blood repertoires.

With regard to this clone: Its antigen specificity is not known. No base quality information exists; no much larger clone differs at one position.

Reading the germline V gene gives CDR1 LGHNA and CDR2 YNFKEQ. The CDR3 goes from the cysteine to the phenylalanine over 15 residues. The DNA shown is the 45-base CDR3, in frame from base 1. Trimming removed 1 base from V and 7 bases from J, leaving 14 bases between the germline ends. TRB sequencing used genomic DNA with the immunoSEQ assay at survey resolution or the hsTCRB kit. Per the authors' processing: The immunoSEQ software handled initial read processing, and the LymphoSeq R package was used for repertoire analyses. For each TRB dataset, clonality was calculated as 1 minus normalized Shannon entropy, and the Gini coefficient was computed as well. Phenotypes of unsorted samples were inferred by mapping TRB sequences from sorted subsets of the recipient or donor onto the same recipient's unsorted samples. TCRdb took this table from immuneACCESS and kept in-frame rearrangements with V and J called. Such tables lack part of the clones; where checked against another copy, unresolved V genes explain under half of the gap, and the rest is unexplained. Clone size and V and J calls were adopted from that table, with D and trimming inferred from the DNA. A total of about 32,000 clones appear in this sample, 90% to 95% of them only once. The top ten constitute 0.1% of the sample.

In this chain, TRBV4-2 is recombined with TRBJ2-1; a tentative D call is TRBD1 (6 bases match). What was sequenced was naive CD4+ T cells sorted from blood. The clonotype comes from a man between 25 and 39 years old in good health and a related stem cell transplant donor. The CDR3 amino acid sequence is: CASSQGDRSRNEQFF. Here is the DNA: TGTGCCAGCAGCCAAGGAGACAGGTCGAGAAATGAGCAGTTCTTC.